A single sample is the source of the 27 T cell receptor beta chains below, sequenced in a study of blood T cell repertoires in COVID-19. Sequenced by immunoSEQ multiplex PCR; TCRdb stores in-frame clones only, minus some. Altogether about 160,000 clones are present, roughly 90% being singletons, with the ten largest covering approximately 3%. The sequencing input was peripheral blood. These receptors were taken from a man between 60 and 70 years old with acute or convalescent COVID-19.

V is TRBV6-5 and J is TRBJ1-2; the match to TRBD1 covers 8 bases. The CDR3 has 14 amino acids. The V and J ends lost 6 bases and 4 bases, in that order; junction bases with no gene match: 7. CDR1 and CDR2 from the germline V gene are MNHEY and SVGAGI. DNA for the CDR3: TGTGCCAGCAGCAAGGACAGGGTTCGCTATGGCTACACCTTC. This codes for CASSKDRVRYGYTF.

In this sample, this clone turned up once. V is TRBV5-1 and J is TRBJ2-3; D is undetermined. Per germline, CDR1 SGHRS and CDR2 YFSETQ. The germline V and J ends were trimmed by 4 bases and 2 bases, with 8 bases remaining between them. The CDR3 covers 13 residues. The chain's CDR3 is CASSGPNTDTQYF. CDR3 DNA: TGCGCCAGCAGCGGCCCGAACACAGATACGCAGTATTTT.

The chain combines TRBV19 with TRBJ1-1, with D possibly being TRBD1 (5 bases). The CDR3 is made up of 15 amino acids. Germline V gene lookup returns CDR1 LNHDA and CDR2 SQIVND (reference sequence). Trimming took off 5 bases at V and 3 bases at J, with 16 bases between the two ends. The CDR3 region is CASSPRQGLHTEAFF. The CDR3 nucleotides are TGTGCCAGTAGTCCGCGCCAGGGCCTCCACACTGAAGCTTTCTTT.

The CDR3 protein is CASSLRTGTNEQFF. In DNA form, the CDR3 reads TGTGCCAGCAGCTTGAGGACAGGGACAAATGAGCAGTTCTTC. The gene calls are TRBV5-4 and TRBJ2-1, with TRBD1 identical over 8 bases. The CDR3 loop spans 14 amino acids. The V and J ends lost 1 base and 7 bases, in that order; junction bases with no gene match: 4. Germline values: CDR1 SGHNT, CDR2 YYREEE (reference sequence).

CDR3 sequence: CASRPPGGAYEQYF. The CDR3 nucleotides read TGTGCCAGCAGACCCCCGGGAGGAGCTTACGAGCAGTACTTC. The V call is TRBV6-5, the J call TRBJ2-7, with 7 bases lining up with TRBD2. V shed 6 bases and J 4 bases; nucleotides not matched to a gene: 9. The CDR3 is 14 amino acids. CDR1 is MNHEY and CDR2 is SVGAGI in the germline V gene.

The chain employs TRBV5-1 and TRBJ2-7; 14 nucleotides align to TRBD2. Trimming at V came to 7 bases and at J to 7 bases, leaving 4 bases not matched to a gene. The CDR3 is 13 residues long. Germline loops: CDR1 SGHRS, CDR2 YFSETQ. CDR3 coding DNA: TGCGCCAGCCGACTAGCGGGGGGGCTTGAGCAGTACTTC. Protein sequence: CASRLAGGLEQYF.

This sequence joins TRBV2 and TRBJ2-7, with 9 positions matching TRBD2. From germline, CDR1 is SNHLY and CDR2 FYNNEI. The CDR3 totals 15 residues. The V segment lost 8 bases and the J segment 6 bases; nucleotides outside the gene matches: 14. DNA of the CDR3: TGTGCCAGCTTTGGACTAGCGCACTCCCTCGGCGAGCAGTACTTC. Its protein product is CASFGLAHSLGEQYF.

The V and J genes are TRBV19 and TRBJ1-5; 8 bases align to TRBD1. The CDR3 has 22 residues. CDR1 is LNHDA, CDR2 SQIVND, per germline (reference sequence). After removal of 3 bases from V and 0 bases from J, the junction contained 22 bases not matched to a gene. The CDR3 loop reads CASSIASSRGGTGLYSNQPQHF. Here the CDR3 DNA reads TGTGCCAGTAGTATTGCCTCTTCTCGCGGCGGGACAGGACTTTATAGCAATCAGCCCCAGCATTTT. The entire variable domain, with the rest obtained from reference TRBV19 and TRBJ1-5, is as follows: DGGITQSPKYLFRKEGQNVTLSCEQNLNHDAMYWYRQDPGQGLRLIYYSQIVNDFQKGDIAEGYSVSREKKESFPLTVTSAQKNPTAFYLCASSIASSRGGTGLYSNQPQHFGDGTRLSIL.

The CDR3 spells CASSQVLAAGNTIYF. The CDR3 DNA follows: TGCGCCAGCAGCCAAGTTTTGGCAGCTGGAAACACCATATATTTT. The chain carries TRBV4-1 and TRBJ1-3; D is undetermined. This CDR3 contains 15 residues. V was pared by 1 base and J by 2 bases, with 9 bases between. CDR1 MGHRA and CDR2 YSYEKL come from the germline V gene.

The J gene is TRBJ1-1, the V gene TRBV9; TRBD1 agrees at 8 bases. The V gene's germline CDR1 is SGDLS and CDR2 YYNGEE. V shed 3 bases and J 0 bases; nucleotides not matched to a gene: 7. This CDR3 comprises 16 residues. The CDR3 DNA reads TGTGCCAGCAGCGCCCCCGGGACAGGCATGAACACTGAAGCTTTCTTT. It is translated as CASSAPGTGMNTEAFF.

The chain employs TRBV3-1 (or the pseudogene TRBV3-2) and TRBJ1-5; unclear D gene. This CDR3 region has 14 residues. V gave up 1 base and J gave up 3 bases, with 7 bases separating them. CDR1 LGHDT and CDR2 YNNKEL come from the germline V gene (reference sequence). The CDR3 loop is CASSQATNNQPQHF. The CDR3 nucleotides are TGTGCCAGCAGCCAAGCCACTAACAATCAGCCCCAGCATTTT.

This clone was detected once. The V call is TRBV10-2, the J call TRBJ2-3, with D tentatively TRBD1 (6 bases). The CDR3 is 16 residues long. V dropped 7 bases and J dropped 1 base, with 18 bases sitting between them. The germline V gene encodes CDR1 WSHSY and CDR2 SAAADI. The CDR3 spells CASKGVKRFGTDTQYF. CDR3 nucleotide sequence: TGCGCCAGCAAGGGGGTGAAAAGGTTTGGCACAGATACGCAGTATTTT.

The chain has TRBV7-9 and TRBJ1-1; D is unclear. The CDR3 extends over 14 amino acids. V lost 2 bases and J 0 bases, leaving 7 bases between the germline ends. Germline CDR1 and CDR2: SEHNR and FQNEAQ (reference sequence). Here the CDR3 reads CASSLRNMNTEAFF. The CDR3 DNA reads TGTGCCAGCAGCTTACGTAACATGAACACTGAAGCTTTCTTT.

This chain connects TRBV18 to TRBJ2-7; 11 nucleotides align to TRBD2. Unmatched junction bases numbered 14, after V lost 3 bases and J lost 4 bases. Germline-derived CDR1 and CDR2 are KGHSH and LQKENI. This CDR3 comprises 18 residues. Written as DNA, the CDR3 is TGTGCCAGCTCACCCGTTACTAGCGGGGGCCCTTCCTCGTACGAGCAGTACTTC. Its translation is CASSPVTSGGPSSYEQYF.

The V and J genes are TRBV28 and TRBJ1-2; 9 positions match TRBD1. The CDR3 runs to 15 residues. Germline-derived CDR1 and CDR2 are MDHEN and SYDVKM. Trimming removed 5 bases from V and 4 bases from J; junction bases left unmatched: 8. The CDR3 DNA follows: TGTGCCAGCAGTGAACCGGGACAGGGTCGCTATGGCTACACCTTC. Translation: CASSEPGQGRYGYTF.

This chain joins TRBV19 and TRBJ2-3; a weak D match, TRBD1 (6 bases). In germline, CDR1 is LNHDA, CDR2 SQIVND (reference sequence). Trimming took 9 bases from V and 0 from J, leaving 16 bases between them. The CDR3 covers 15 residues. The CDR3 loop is CASTRTATSTDTQYF. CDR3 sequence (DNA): TGTGCCAGCACTAGGACAGCGACTAGCACAGATACGCAGTATTTT.

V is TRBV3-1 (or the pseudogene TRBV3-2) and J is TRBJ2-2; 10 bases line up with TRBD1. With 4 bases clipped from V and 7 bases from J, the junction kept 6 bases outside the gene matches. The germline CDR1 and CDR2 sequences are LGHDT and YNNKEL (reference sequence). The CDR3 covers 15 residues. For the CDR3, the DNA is TGTGCCAGCAGCCCCCGGGACAGGGGTGTCGGGGAGCTGTTTTTT. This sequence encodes CASSPRDRGVGELFF.

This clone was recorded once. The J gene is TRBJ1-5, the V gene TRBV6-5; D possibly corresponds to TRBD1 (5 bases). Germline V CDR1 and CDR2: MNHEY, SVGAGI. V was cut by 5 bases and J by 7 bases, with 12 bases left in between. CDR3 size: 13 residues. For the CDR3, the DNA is TGTGCCAGCAGTAGGGCCGGGGGGCAGCCCCAGCATTTT. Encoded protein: CASSRAGGQPQHF.

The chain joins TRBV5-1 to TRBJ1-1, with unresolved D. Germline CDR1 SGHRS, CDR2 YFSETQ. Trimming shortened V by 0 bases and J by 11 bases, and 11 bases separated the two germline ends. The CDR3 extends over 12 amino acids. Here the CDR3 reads CASSLDGGKAFF. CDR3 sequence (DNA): TGCGCCAGCAGCTTGGATGGAGGGAAGGCTTTCTTT.

The CDR3 coding sequence is TGTGCCAGCAGCAGCAGCTCGCGGGGGGTCGCGGAGACCCAGTACTTC. It translates to CASSSSSRGVAETQYF. The gene calls are TRBV7-2 and TRBJ2-5; 8 bases line up with TRBD2. CDR1 and CDR2 (germline): SGHTA, FQGNSA. Trimming took 5 bases from V and 5 from J; bases not matched to a gene: 13. The CDR3 covers 16 residues. Combining the CDR3 with reference TRBV7-2 and TRBJ2-5 gives the whole variable domain GAGVSQSPSNKVTEKGKDVELRCDPISGHTALYWYRQSLGQGLEFLIYFQGNSAPDKSGLPSDRFSAERTGGSVSTLTIQRTQQEDSAVYLCASSSSSRGVAETQYFGPGTRLLVL.

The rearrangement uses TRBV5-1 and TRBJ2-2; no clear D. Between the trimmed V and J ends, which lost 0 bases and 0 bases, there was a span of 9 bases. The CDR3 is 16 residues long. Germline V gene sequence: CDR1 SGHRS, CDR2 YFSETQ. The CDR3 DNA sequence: TGCGCCAGCAGCTTGGATGGGCCACCGAACACCGGGGAGCTGTTTTTT. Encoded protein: CASSLDGPPNTGELFF.

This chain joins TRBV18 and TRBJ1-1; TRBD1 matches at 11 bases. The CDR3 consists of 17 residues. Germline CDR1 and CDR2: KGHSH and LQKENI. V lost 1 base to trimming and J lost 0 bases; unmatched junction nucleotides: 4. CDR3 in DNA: TGTGCCAGCTCACCACTGGGACAGGGGGGTTTGAACACTGAAGCTTTCTTT. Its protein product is CASSPLGQGGLNTEAFF. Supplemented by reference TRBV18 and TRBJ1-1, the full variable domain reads NAGVMQNPRHLVRRRGQEARLRCSPMKGHSHVYWYRQLPEEGLKFMVYLQKENIIDESGMPKERFSAEFPKEGPSILRIQQVVRGDSAAYFCASSPLGQGGLNTEAFFGQGTRLTVV.

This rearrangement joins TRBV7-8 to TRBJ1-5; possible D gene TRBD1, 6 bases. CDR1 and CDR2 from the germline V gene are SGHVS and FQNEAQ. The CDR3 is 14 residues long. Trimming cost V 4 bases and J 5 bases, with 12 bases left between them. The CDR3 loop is CASSSGQSDQPQHF. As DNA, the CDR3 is TGTGCCAGCAGCTCAGGACAGTCCGATCAGCCCCAGCATTTT.

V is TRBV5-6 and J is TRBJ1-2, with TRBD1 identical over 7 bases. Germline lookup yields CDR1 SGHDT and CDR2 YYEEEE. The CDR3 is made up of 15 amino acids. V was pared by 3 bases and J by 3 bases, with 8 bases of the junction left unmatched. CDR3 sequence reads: CASSSLTGNYYGYTF. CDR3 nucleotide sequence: TGTGCCAGCAGCTCATTGACAGGGAATTACTATGGCTACACCTTC. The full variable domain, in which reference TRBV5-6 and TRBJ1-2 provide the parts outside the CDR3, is DAGVTQSPTHLIKTRGQQVTLRCSPKSGHDTVSWYQQALGQGPQFIFQYYEEEERQRGNFPDRFSGHQFPNYSSELNVNALLLGDSALYLCASSSLTGNYYGYTFGSGTRLTVV.

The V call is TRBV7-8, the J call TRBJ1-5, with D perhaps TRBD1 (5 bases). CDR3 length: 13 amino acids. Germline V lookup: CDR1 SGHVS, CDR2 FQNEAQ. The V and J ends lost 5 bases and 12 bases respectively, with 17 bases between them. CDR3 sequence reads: CASSPAGRTNQHF. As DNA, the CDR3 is TGTGCCAGCAGCCCAGCAGGGAGGACAAACCAGCATTTT.

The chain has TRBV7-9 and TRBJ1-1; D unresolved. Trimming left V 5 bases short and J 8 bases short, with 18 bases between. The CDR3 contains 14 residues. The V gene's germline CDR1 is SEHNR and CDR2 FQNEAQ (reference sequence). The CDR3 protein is CASSRPGASDEAFF. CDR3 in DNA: TGTGCCAGCAGCCGCCCGGGAGCATCAGACGAAGCTTTCTTT. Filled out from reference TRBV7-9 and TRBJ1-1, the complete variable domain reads DTGVSQNPRHKITKRGQNVTFRCDPISEHNRLYWYRQTLGQGPEFLTYFQNEAQLEKSRLLSDRFSAERPKGSFSTLEIQRTEQGDSAMYLCASSRPGASDEAFFGQGTRLTVV.

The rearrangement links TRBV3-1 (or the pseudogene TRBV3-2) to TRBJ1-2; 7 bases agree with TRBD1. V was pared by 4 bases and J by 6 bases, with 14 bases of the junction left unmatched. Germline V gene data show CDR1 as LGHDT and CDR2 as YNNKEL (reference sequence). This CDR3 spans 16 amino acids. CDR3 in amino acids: CASSPYPPGTENGYTF. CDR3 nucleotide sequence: TGTGCCAGCAGCCCTTATCCCCCCGGGACAGAAAATGGCTACACCTTC.